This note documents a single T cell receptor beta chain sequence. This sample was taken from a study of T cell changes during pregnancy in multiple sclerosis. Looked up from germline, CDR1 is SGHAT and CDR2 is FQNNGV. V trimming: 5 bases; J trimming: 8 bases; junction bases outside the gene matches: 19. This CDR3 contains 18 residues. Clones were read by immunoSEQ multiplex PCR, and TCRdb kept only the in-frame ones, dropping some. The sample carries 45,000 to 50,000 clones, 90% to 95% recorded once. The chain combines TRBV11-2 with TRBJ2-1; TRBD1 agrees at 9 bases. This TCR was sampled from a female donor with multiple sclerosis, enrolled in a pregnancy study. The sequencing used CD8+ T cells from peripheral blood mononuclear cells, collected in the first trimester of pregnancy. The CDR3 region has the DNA TGTGCCAGCAGCCTCCTAGCTTCCTCCGGGACAGGGTACCATGAGCAGTTCTTC. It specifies CASSLLASSGTGYHEQFF.